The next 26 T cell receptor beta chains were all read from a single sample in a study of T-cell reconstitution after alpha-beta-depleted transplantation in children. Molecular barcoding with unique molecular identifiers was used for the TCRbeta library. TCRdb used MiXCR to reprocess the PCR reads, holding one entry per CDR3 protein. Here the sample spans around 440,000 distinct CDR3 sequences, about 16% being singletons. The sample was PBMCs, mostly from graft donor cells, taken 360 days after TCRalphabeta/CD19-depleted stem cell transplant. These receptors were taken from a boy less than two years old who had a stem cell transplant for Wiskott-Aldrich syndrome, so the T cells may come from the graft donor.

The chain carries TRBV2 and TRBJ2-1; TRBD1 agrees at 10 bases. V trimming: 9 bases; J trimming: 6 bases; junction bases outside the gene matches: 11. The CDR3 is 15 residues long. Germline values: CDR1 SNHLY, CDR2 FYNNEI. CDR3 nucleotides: TGTGCCAGTGCTCTGGGACAGGGGAGGTTCAATGAGCAGTTCTTC. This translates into CASALGQGRFNEQFF.

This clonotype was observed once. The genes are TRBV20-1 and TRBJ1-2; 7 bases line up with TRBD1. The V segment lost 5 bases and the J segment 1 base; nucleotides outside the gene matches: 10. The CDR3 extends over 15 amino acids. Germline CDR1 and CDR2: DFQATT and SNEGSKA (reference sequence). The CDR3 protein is CSAGSTGSINYGYTF. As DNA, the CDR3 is TGCAGTGCTGGGTCGACAGGGAGTATTAACTATGGCTACACCTTC.

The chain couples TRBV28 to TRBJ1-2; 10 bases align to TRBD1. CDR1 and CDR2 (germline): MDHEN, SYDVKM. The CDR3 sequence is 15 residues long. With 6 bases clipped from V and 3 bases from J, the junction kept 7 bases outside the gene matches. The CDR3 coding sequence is TGTGCCAGCAGCCCAAGACAGGGGGCGTACTATGGCTACACCTTC. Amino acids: CASSPRQGAYYGYTF.

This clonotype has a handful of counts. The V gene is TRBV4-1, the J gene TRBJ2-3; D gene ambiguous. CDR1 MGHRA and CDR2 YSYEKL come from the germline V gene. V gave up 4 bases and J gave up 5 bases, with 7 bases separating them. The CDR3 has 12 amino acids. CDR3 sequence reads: CASSPVKDTQYF. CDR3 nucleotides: TGCGCCAGCAGCCCCGTCAAAGATACGCAGTATTTT.

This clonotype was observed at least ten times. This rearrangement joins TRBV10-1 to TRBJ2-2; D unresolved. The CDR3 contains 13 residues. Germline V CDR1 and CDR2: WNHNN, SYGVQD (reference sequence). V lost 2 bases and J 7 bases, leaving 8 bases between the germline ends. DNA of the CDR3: TGCGCCAGCAGTGAGCCCTCATTCGGGGAGCTGTTTTTT. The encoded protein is CASSEPSFGELFF.

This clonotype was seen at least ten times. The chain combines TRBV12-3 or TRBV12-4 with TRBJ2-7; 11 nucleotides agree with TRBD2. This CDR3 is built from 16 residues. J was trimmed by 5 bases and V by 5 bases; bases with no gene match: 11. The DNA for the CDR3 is TGTGCCAGCAGTCCCCCGTCTAGCGGGAGGATCCACGAGCAGTACTTC. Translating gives CASSPPSSGRIHEQYF.

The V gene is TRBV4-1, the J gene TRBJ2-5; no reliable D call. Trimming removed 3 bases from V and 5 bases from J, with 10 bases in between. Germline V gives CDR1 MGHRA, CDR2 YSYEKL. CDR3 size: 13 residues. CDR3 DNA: TGCGCCAGCAGCCACCCTCCCAGGGAGACCCAGTACTTC. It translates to CASSHPPRETQYF.

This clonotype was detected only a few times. The CDR3 nucleotides read TGTGCCAGCAGGGACAGGAGCTCCTACAATGAGCAGTTCTTC. The encoded protein is CASRDRSSYNEQFF. J is TRBJ2-1 and V is TRBV6-1; 7 nucleotides align to TRBD1. The CDR3 totals 14 residues. In germline, CDR1 is MNHNS, CDR2 SASEGT. J lost 0 bases, V lost 6 bases, and 2 bases had no gene match.

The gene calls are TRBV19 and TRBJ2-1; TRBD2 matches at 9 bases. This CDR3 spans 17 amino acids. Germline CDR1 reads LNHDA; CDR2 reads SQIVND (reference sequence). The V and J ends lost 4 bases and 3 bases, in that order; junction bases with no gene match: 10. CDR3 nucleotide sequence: TGTGCCAGTAGTAGGATAGGGCGGGAGGGCCGCTACAATGAGCAGTTCTTC. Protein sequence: CASSRIGREGRYNEQFF.

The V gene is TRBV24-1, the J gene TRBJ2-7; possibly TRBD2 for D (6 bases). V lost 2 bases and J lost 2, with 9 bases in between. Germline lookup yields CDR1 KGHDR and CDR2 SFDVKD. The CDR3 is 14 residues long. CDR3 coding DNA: TGTGCCACCAGTGATTCAGGAGGGGCCTACGAGCAGTACTTC. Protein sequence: CATSDSGGAYEQYF.

CDR3 amino acids: CSVSRGYNEQFF. The CDR3 DNA reads as TGCAGTGTTTCACGGGGCTACAATGAGCAGTTCTTC. The V and J genes are TRBV20-1 and TRBJ2-1; D is possibly TRBD2 (5 bases). There are 12 residues in the CDR3. V shed 7 bases and J shed 3 bases, with 10 bases lying between them. CDR1 is DFQATT, CDR2 SNEGSKA, per germline (reference sequence).

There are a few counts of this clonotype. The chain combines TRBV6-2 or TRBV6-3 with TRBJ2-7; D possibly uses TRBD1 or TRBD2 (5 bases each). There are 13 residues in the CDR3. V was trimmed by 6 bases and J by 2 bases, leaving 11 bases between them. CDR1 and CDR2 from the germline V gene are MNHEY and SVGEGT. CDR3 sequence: CASSRELTYEQYF. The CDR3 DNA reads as TGTGCCAGCAGCAGGGAGCTTACCTACGAGCAGTACTTC.

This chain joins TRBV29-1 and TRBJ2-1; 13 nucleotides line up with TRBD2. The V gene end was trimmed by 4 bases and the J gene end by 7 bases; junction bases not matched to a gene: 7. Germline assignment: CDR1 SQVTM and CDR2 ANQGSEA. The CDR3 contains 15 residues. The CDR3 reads CSVGRLAGGWNEQFF. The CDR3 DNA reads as TGCAGCGTTGGAAGACTAGCGGGAGGATGGAATGAGCAGTTCTTC.

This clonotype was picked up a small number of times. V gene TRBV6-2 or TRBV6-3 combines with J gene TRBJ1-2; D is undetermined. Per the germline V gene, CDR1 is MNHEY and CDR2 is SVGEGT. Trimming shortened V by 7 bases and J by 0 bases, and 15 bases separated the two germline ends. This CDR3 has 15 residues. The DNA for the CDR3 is TGTGCCAGCACCTACAGACCGAGAGCTAACTATGGCTACACCTTC. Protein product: CASTYRPRANYGYTF.

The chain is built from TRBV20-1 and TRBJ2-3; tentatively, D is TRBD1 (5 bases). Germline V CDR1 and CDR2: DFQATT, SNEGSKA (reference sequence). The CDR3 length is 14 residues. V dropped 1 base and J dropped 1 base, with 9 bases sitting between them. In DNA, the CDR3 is TGCAGTGCTAGAGTCAGGGATGGCACAGATACGCAGTATTTT. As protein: CSARVRDGTDTQYF.

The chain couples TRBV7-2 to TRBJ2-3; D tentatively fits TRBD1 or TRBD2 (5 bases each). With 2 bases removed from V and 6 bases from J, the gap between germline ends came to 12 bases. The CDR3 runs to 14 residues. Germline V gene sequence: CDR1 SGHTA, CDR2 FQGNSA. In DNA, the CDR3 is TGTGCCAGCAGCTTAATGGGGGAATTCGATACGCAGTATTTT. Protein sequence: CASSLMGEFDTQYF. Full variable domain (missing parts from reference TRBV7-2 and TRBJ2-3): GAGVSQSPSNKVTEKGKDVELRCDPISGHTALYWYRQSLGQGLEFLIYFQGNSAPDKSGLPSDRFSAERTGGSVSTLTIQRTQQEDSAVYLCASSLMGEFDTQYFGPGTRLTVL.

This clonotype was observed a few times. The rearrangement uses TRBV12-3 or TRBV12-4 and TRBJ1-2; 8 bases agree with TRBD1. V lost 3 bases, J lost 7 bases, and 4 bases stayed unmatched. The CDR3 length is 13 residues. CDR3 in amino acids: CASSLQGAGGYTF. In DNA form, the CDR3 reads TGTGCCAGCAGTTTGCAGGGGGCGGGTGGCTACACCTTC.

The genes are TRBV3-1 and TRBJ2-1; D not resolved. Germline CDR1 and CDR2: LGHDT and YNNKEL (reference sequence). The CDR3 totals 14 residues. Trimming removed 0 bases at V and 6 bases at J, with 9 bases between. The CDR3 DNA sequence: TGTGCCAGCAGCCAAGATCTCAGTTCCAATGAGCAGTTCTTC. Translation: CASSQDLSSNEQFF.

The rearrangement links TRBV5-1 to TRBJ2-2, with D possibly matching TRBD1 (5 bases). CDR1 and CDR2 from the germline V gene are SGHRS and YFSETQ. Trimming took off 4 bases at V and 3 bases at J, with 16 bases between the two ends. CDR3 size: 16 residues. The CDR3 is CASSQLGPPDTGELFF. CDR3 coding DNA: TGCGCCAGCAGCCAGTTGGGGCCGCCGGACACCGGGGAGCTGTTTTTT.

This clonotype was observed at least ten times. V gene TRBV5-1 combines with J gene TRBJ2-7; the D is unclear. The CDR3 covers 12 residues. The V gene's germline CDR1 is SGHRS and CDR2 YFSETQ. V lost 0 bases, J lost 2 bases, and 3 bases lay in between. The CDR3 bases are TGCGCCAGCAGCTTGGTCCCCTACGAGCAGTACTTC. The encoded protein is CASSLVPYEQYF.

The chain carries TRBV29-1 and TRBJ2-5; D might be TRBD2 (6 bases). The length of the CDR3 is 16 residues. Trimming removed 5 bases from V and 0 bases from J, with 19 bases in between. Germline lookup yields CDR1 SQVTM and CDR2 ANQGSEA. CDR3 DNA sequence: TGCAGCGTTAACACTATGGAGGGGCAGTACCAAGAGACCCAGTACTTC. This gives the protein CSVNTMEGQYQETQYF.

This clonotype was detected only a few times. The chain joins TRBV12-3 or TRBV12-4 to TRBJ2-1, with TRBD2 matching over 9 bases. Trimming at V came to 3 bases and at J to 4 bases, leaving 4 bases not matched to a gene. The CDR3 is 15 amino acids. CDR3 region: CASSFRGGAYNEQFF. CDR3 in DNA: TGTGCCAGCAGTTTTCGCGGGGGGGCATACAATGAGCAGTTCTTC.

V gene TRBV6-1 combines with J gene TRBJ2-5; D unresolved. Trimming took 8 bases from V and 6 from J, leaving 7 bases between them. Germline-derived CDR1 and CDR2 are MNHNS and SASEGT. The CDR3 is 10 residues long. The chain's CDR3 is CASCTKTQYF. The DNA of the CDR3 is TGTGCCAGCTGTACAAAGACCCAGTACTTC.

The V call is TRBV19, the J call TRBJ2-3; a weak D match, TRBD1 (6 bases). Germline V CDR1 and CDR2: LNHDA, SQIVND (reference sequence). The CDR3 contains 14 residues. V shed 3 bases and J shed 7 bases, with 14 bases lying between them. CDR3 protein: CASSITRGWYTQYF. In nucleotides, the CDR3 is TGTGCCAGTAGTATCACCAGGGGTTGGTATACGCAGTATTTT. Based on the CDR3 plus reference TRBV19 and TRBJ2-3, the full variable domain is DGGITQSPKYLFRKEGQNVTLSCEQNLNHDAMYWYRQDPGQGLRLIYYSQIVNDFQKGDIAEGYSVSREKKESFPLTVTSAQKNPTAFYLCASSITRGWYTQYFGPGTRLTVL.

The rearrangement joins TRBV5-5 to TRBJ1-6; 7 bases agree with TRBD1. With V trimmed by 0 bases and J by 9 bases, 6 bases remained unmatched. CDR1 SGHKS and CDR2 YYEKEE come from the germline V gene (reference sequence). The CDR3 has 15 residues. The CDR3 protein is CASSLGTGWSSPLHF. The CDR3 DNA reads TGTGCCAGCAGCTTGGGGACAGGTTGGAGTTCACCCCTCCACTTT.

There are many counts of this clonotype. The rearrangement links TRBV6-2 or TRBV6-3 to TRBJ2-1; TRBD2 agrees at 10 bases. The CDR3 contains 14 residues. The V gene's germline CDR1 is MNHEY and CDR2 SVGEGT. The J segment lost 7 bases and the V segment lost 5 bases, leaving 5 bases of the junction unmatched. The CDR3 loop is CASSPSGSVNEQFF. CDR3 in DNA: TGTGCCAGCAGTCCTAGCGGGAGCGTAAATGAGCAGTTCTTC.